This TCR beta chain was retrieved from a study of blood T cell repertoires in COVID-19. The protocol was immunoSEQ multiplex PCR, while the TCRdb copy is restricted to in-frame clones and leaves out a portion. The table includes about 180,000 clones, around 89% detected once. V was trimmed by 0 bases and J by 3 bases, leaving 8 bases between them. Per the germline V gene, CDR1 is MDHEN and CDR2 is SYDVKM. The CDR3 covers 14 residues. The sequenced sample consisted of peripheral blood. The receptor's source is a woman between 25 and 40 years old with acute or convalescent COVID-19. The rearrangement joins TRBV28 to TRBJ1-1; D remains ambiguous. CDR3 nucleotide sequence: TGTGCCAGCAGTTTATGGGGCAGAGACACTGAAGCTTTCTTT. This translates into CASSLWGRDTEAFF. Looking up the rest from reference TRBV28 and TRBJ1-1 gives the full variable domain: DVKVTQSSRYLVKRTGEKVFLECVQDMDHENMFWYRQDPGLGLRLIYFSYDVKMKEKGDIPEGYSVSREKKERFSLILESASTNQTSMYLCASSLWGRDTEAFFGQGTRLTVV.